This TCR beta chain was identified in a study of blood T cell repertoires in COVID-19. The wider study: From T cells, B-cell-depleted T cells, or PBMCs came the material, which was cDNA or gDNA.

Original data processing: Estimated nucleated cell counts came from reference gene primer amplification. Some clones are missing from TCRdb's copy, which holds only in-frame ones; the method was immunoSEQ multiplex PCR. V, J and clone size are those of that table, while D and trimming were read from the DNA. Altogether hundreds of thousands of clones are present, approximately 90% being singletons, with the ten largest covering 0.82%. Germline V gene data show CDR1 as LGHDT and CDR2 as YNNKEL (reference sequence). The CDR3 is 15 residues long. Losses at the gene ends were 4 bases for V and 7 bases for J; bases not matched to a gene: 10. Seattle patients were enrolled during active infection and followed longitudinally.

Sample: peripheral blood. The chain recombines TRBV3-1 (or the pseudogene TRBV3-2) with TRBJ2-1; 7 nucleotides match TRBD2. The receptor's source is a man aged 55 to 70 with COVID-19, enrolled during active disease. The CDR3 region has the DNA TGTGCCAGCAGCCGGGGGGGAGGTTTTAGAAATGAGCAGTTCTTC. Residues: CASSRGGGFRNEQFF.